A selection of T cell receptor beta chains follows, all from one sample in a study of T-cell reconstitution after alpha-beta-depleted transplantation in children. TCRdb re-called the PCR reads with MiXCR, one entry per CDR3 protein. Of 200,000 to 300,000 distinct CDR3 sequences listed, roughly 8% are singletons. Sequencing was performed on PBMCs, mostly from graft donor cells, taken 180 days after TCRalphabeta/CD19-depleted stem cell transplant. The receptors shown here come from a male patient between 10 and 17 years old who had a stem cell transplant for acute lymphoblastic leukemia, so the T cells may come from the graft donor. Both conserved end residues are trimmed from each CDR3. Size is stated for part of the rows, as once, few or many counts, or as a class when the clone is expanded.

TRBJ2-7	many	TRBV11-2	ASSLGDRREQY
TRBJ2-2	many	TRBV7-9	ASTSYGGRNTGELF
TRBJ2-7	many	TRBV6-5	ASSYAEGSAYEQY
TRBJ1-1	many	TRBV5-1	ASSLFNGPETEAF
TRBJ2-3	many	TRBV15	ATSSGPQSTDTQY
TRBJ2-3	.	TRBV19	ASSISGWTSTDTQY
TRBJ1-1	many	TRBV7-2	ASRNGVMNTEAF
TRBJ2-3	many	TRBV7-2	ASSLTVRRPPQY
TRBJ2-2	many	TRBV28	ASSFPRDNTGELF
TRBJ2-2	many	TRBV5-4	ASSTDRRLNTGELF
TRBJ2-1	many	TRBV7-2	ASRRGGGVYNEQF
TRBJ2-7	many	TRBV7-9	ASSYLGLAGTHEQY
TRBJ2-3	many	TRBV9	ASSATGHFTDTQY
TRBJ2-1	many	TRBV9	ASSPGASGVYNEQF
TRBJ2-3	many	TRBV4-2	ASTPRDSPDTQY
TRBJ2-3	many	TRBV12-3/TRBV12-4	ASSFARGTVTDTQY
TRBJ1-3	many	TRBV5-1	ASSLVGGNTIY
TRBJ2-7	many	TRBV5-1	ASSPGLFSYEQY
TRBJ1-2	many	TRBV29-1	SGQDPLKGYT
TRBJ2-1	many	TRBV5-1	ASSLALVGAGSYNEQF
TRBJ2-5	.	TRBV9	ASSVGPGGQETQY
TRBJ2-7	many	TRBV20-1	SARDPRASYEQY
TRBJ2-7	many	TRBV6-2/TRBV6-3	ASSRIWTASFYEQY